This TCR beta chain is from a study of identical twins. Template switching supplied a universal primer site; unique molecular identifiers were carried on the cDNA. TCRdb reprocessed the 5' RACE reads with MiXCR, giving one entry per CDR3 protein. This sample has approximately 1.8 million distinct CDR3 sequences; less than 35% occur once, and the top ten carry 0.25% to 0.3%. In every case, the donor was a healthy Caucasian. This CDR3 comprises 15 residues. Germline loops: CDR1 DFQATT, CDR2 SNEGSKA (reference sequence). Sequencing input: cord blood. The chain joins TRBV20-1 to TRBJ2-1, with 7 positions matching TRBD2. The DNA matches TRBJ2-7 better at its end, which makes the J call doubtful. The source of this sequence is a newborn girl in good health. CDR3 sequence (DNA): TGCAGTGCTAGAAAGCGGGGAGGCTCCTACAATGAGCAGTACTTC. It codes for CSARKRGGSYNEQYF.